This TCR beta chain was sequenced for a study of blood T cell repertoires in COVID-19. In this sample, this clone turned up a few times. Germline CDR1 is SQVTM and CDR2 is ANQGSEA. The germline V and J ends were trimmed by 7 bases and 3 bases, with 18 bases remaining between them. This CDR3 comprises 14 residues. Produced via immunoSEQ multiplex PCR; TCRdb's table is partial and in-frame only. The sample includes roughly 150,000 clones, approximately 86% of them seen just once. The V call is TRBV29-1, the J call TRBJ1-2, with a tentative D call TRBD1 (5 bases). The sample comprised peripheral blood. This sequence originates from a woman at least 80 years old with active or convalescent COVID-19. The CDR3 loop is CSAASGGEHYGYTF. CDR3 coding DNA: TGCAGCGCGGCGAGCGGAGGGGAGCACTATGGCTACACCTTC.